The T cell receptor (beta chain) described here comes from a study of blood T cell repertoires in COVID-19. Study information: From the United States, Italy and Spain came samples of acute and convalescent COVID-19. Sample material is recorded as cDNA or gDNA derived from T cells, B-cell-depleted T cells, or PBMCs.

The CDR3 is 15 amino acids. The V and J ends lost 3 bases and 3 bases, in that order; junction bases with no gene match: 5. In germline, CDR1 is SGHDN, CDR2 FVKESK. In the original analysis: Nucleated cell number was recorded as an estimate derived from reference gene primer amplification. Profiled with immunoSEQ multiplex PCR; TCRdb holds only in-frame clones, not every one. V, J and clone size are taken as reported in that table, and D and trimming were inferred from the DNA itself. The sample shows roughly 97,000 clones, 85% to 90% of them seen only once. In this sample, this clone turned up once. The chain is built from TRBV14 and TRBJ2-7, with 10 bases that match TRBD1. The sequence came from a man aged 45 to 65 with acute or convalescent COVID-19. Sample: peripheral blood. The CDR3 DNA reads TGTGCCAGCAGCCAGCTTGGACAGGGGGACTACGAGCAGTACTTC. Its protein product is CASSQLGQGDYEQYF. Full variable domain (rest looked up from reference TRBV14 and TRBJ2-7): EAGVTQFPSHSVIEKGQTVTLRCDPISGHDNLYWYRRVMGKEIKFLLHFVKESKQDESGMPNNRFLAERTGGTYSTLKVQPAELEDSGVYFCASSQLGQGDYEQYFGPGTRLTVT.